One sample yielded the 26 T cell receptor beta chains listed below, sequenced in a study of cytomegalovirus exposure and HLA in healthy donors. With 60 Vbeta and 13 Jbeta primers, the PCR was carried out. The table came from immunoSEQ multiplex PCR; TCRdb's copy has only in-frame clones and leaves some out. The table lists roughly 80,000 clones, roughly 74% of them singletons. The sequencing input was PBMCs. The receptors were sampled from a woman between 45 and 60 years old in good health and CMV-seropositive.

This clone was counted a few times. The rearrangement links TRBV6-1 to TRBJ1-5; tentative D call: TRBD1 (5 bases). Looked up from germline, CDR1 is MNHNS and CDR2 is SASEGT. The CDR3 contains 10 residues. Deletions cut 5 bases from V and 9 bases from J, with 5 bases between. The CDR3 loop is CASSTGPQHF. The CDR3 region has the DNA TGTGCCAGCAGTACAGGGCCCCAGCATTTT.

CDR3 sequence: CASRDSGTSTDTQYF. The CDR3, as DNA: TGTGCCAGCAGAGACTCCGGGACTAGTACAGATACGCAGTATTTT. This chain links TRBV5-4 with TRBJ2-3, with 8 bases aligning to TRBD2. The CDR3 covers 15 residues. The V gene end was trimmed by 5 bases and the J gene end by 3 bases; junction bases not matched to a gene: 8. The germline gives CDR1 SGHNT, CDR2 YYREEE (reference sequence).

This chain uses TRBV10-3 with TRBJ2-7; possible D gene TRBD2, 6 bases. Germline lookup yields CDR1 ENHRY and CDR2 SYGVKD. The CDR3 extends over 14 amino acids. With 10 bases removed from V and 1 base from J, the gap between germline ends came to 17 bases. CDR3 sequence reads: CATRYRDSSYEQYF. The CDR3 bases are TGTGCCACCAGATACCGGGACTCTTCCTACGAGCAGTACTTC.

This clone was detected only once. This chain joins TRBV19 and TRBJ1-2, with TRBD1 identical over 9 bases. From germline, CDR1 is LNHDA and CDR2 SQIVND (reference sequence). J gave up 7 bases and V 4 bases, and 10 bases lay outside the gene matches. There are 15 residues in the CDR3. The CDR3 is CASSTSGTGISGYTF. The CDR3 region has the DNA TGTGCCAGTAGTACTTCAGGGACAGGGATTAGTGGCTACACCTTC.

CDR3 nucleotides: TGTGCCAGCCGGGACAGGGGGCCGGCTGAAGCTTTCTTT. Amino acid sequence: CASRDRGPAEAFF. The chain couples TRBV6-1 to TRBJ1-1, with 12 positions matching TRBD1. V gave up 8 bases and J gave up 6 bases; unmatched junction bases: 4. Germline lookup yields CDR1 MNHNS and CDR2 SASEGT. This CDR3 has 13 residues.

The V gene is TRBV12-5, the J gene TRBJ2-2; 9 positions match TRBD1. Germline CDR1 is LGHNT and CDR2 is FRNRAP. The CDR3 sequence is 14 residues long. V was pared by 5 bases and J by 6 bases, with 4 bases of the junction left unmatched. CDR3 nucleotide sequence: TGTGCTAGTGGTCCGGGACAGGGCGCCGGGGAGCTGTTTTTT. Its protein product is CASGPGQGAGELFF.

This clone was seen more than once but under ten times. The CDR3 is CASSPISRQGVYEQYF. The CDR3 DNA follows: TGTGCCAGCAGCCCTATCTCGAGACAGGGGGTATACGAGCAGTACTTC. The genes are TRBV11-2 and TRBJ2-7, with TRBD1 identical over 9 bases. The CDR3 contains 16 residues. V gave up 5 bases and J gave up 4 bases; unmatched junction bases: 12. Germline CDR1 and CDR2: SGHAT and FQNNGV.

The J gene is TRBJ2-2, the V gene TRBV19, with 9 positions matching TRBD1. CDR1 is LNHDA and CDR2 is SQIVND in the germline V gene (reference sequence). After removal of 3 bases from V and 15 bases from J, the junction contained 8 bases not matched to a gene. CDR3 size: 13 residues. In DNA, the CDR3 is TGTGCCAGTAGTATTCTCAGGACAGGGGAAGTGTTTTTT. This gives the protein CASSILRTGEVFF.

J is TRBJ2-1 and V is TRBV6-1; D unclear. Trimming shortened V by 0 bases and J by 4 bases, and 4 bases separated the two germline ends. Germline V gene data show CDR1 as MNHNS and CDR2 as SASEGT. CDR3 length equals 13 residues. The CDR3 nucleotides are TGTGCCAGCAGTGAAGCTCAGTACAATGAGCAGTTCTTC. Its protein is CASSEAQYNEQFF.

V usage is TRBV11-2 and J usage is TRBJ2-7; possible D gene TRBD1, 5 bases. Germline V gene data show CDR1 as SGHAT and CDR2 as FQNNGV. V was clipped by 2 bases and J by 0 bases, with 11 bases between them. The CDR3 extends over 15 amino acids. CDR3 nucleotides: TGTGCCAGCAGCTTAATGGCGGACAACTCCTACGAGCAGTACTTC. This codes for CASSLMADNSYEQYF.

The CDR3 nucleotides read TGTGCCAGCAGTGATGGGGAGGAGATGAACACTGAAGCTTTCTTT. This codes for CASSDGEEMNTEAFF. The chain recombines TRBV6-1 with TRBJ1-1; unclear D gene. This CDR3 is 15 amino acids long. V lost 3 bases and J lost 0, with 11 bases in between. Germline CDR1 MNHNS, CDR2 SASEGT.

The genes are TRBV18 and TRBJ1-2; D is uncertain. CDR3 length: 13 residues. Germline values: CDR1 KGHSH, CDR2 LQKENI. The V end was cut by 4 bases, the J end by 2 bases, with 8 bases between. CDR3: CASSLDKNYGYTF. In DNA form, the CDR3 reads TGTGCCAGCTCACTTGACAAGAACTATGGCTACACCTTC.

V is TRBV5-1 and J is TRBJ2-5; TRBD2 matches at 11 bases. Germline CDR1 reads SGHRS; CDR2 reads YFSETQ. The CDR3 loop spans 16 amino acids. The ends lost 4 bases at V and 5 bases at J; junction bases unmatched: 10. The CDR3 reads CASSTGLAGGWETQYF. The CDR3 bases are TGCGCCAGCAGCACCGGACTAGCGGGCGGGTGGGAGACCCAGTACTTC.

CDR3 sequence: CASRPRGFNQPQHF. CDR3 bases: TGTGCCAGCAGACCCAGGGGATTCAATCAGCCCCAGCATTTT. V usage is TRBV2 and J usage is TRBJ1-5; D possibly corresponds to TRBD1 (6 bases). There are 14 residues in the CDR3. In germline, CDR1 is SNHLY, CDR2 FYNNEI. Between the trimmed V and J ends, which lost 6 bases and 3 bases, there was a span of 12 bases.

V is TRBV18 and J is TRBJ2-3, with D possibly TRBD2 on 5 matching bases. The CDR3 covers 14 residues. V gave up 3 bases and J gave up 5 bases, with 12 bases separating them. Germline lookup yields CDR1 KGHSH and CDR2 LQKENI. CDR3 sequence: CASSPSGSGDTQYF. The CDR3 DNA reads TGTGCCAGCTCACCTTCGGGGTCGGGAGATACGCAGTATTTT.

This clone was observed a handful of times. The chain has TRBV5-1 and TRBJ2-1, with TRBD1 as a possible D gene (6 bases). Germline V gene data show CDR1 as SGHRS and CDR2 as YFSETQ. The CDR3 runs 13 residues. V was clipped by 5 bases and J by 4 bases, with 10 bases between them. CDR3 DNA sequence: TGCGCCAGCAGACCGGACAGTTACAATGAGCAGTTCTTC. Encoded protein: CASRPDSYNEQFF.

V usage is TRBV9 and J usage is TRBJ2-5, with 10 bases that match TRBD1. The CDR3 runs to 17 residues. Germline values: CDR1 SGDLS, CDR2 YYNGEE. J was trimmed by 7 bases and V by 0 bases; bases with no gene match: 12. The CDR3 sequence: CASSVDPGTGVMRTQYF. CDR3 coding DNA: TGTGCCAGCAGCGTAGATCCCGGGACAGGGGTGATGAGGACCCAGTACTTC.

This chain connects TRBV6-6 to TRBJ2-2; D might be TRBD1 (6 bases). Germline values: CDR1 MNHNY, CDR2 SVGAGI (reference sequence). The CDR3 covers 16 residues. The V gene lost 5 bases and the J gene lost 0 bases, with 13 bases spanning the gap. CDR3 protein: CASSKDRLANTGELFF. CDR3 coding DNA: TGTGCCAGCAGTAAAGACAGGCTCGCGAACACCGGGGAGCTGTTTTTT.

This clone was detected only a few times. V is TRBV19 and J is TRBJ1-2; 8 nucleotides agree with TRBD1. This CDR3 comprises 13 residues. With 5 bases clipped from V and 4 bases from J, the junction kept 3 bases outside the gene matches. Germline V gives CDR1 LNHDA, CDR2 SQIVND (reference sequence). The CDR3 DNA follows: TGTGCCAGTAGTCAAACAGGGGGCTATGGCTACACCTTC. Its protein product is CASSQTGGYGYTF.

The CDR3 DNA is TGTGCCAGCAGTTTCCCCGGGACAGGGGGCTTTTCTAATGAAAAACTGTTTTTT. Amino acid sequence: CASSFPGTGGFSNEKLFF. The J gene is TRBJ1-4, the V gene TRBV28, with 12 bases that match TRBD1. The CDR3 runs 18 residues. Trimming removed 3 bases from V and 3 bases from J; junction bases left unmatched: 8. CDR1 is MDHEN and CDR2 is SYDVKM in the germline V gene. The entire variable domain, with the rest obtained from reference TRBV28 and TRBJ1-4, is as follows: DVKVTQSSRYLVKRTGEKVFLECVQDMDHENMFWYRQDPGLGLRLIYFSYDVKMKEKGDIPEGYSVSREKKERFSLILESASTNQTSMYLCASSFPGTGGFSNEKLFFGSGTQLSVL.

The gene calls are TRBV13 and TRBJ1-4, with TRBD1 as a possible D gene (6 bases). The germline V and J ends were trimmed by 2 bases and 6 bases, with 10 bases remaining between them. This CDR3 is built from 14 residues. The germline CDR1 and CDR2 sequences are PRHDT and FYEKMQ (reference sequence). CDR3 nucleotide sequence: TGTGCCAGCAGCTTAAGGACAGAGGATGAAAAACTGTTTTTT. It yields the protein CASSLRTEDEKLFF.

This clone showed up just a few times. The chain carries TRBV18 and TRBJ2-3; a weak D match, TRBD2 (5 bases). Germline V gene lookup returns CDR1 KGHSH and CDR2 LQKENI. This CDR3 is built from 15 residues. Trimming pared 0 bases from V and 2 bases from J, leaving 9 bases between. CDR3 bases: TGTGCCAGCTCACCACCGTGGGAGTACACAGATACGCAGTATTTT. This gives the protein CASSPPWEYTDTQYF.

This clone showed up just once. V gene TRBV18 combines with J gene TRBJ2-7, with 11 bases fitting TRBD2. The germline V gene has CDR1 KGHSH and CDR2 LQKENI. CDR3 length: 15 amino acids. V trimming: 4 bases; J trimming: 1 base; junction bases outside the gene matches: 3. For the CDR3, the DNA is TGTGCCAGCTCACGGACTAGCGGGCTGTCCTACGAGCAGTACTTC. Translating gives CASSRTSGLSYEQYF.

This clone showed up just a few times. This rearrangement joins TRBV2 to TRBJ2-5; TRBD2 matches 14 bases. The CDR3 is 15 amino acids. In germline, CDR1 is SNHLY, CDR2 FYNNEI. V shed 6 bases, J shed 5 bases, and the junction held 5 bases outside the gene matches. The CDR3 coding sequence is TGTGCCAGCAGGCGGGGACTAGCGGGAGAGGAGACCCAGTACTTC. It specifies CASRRGLAGEETQYF.

This chain uses TRBV7-9 with TRBJ2-1, with TRBD2 matching over 11 bases. Germline loops: CDR1 SEHNR, CDR2 FQNEAQ (reference sequence). The CDR3 runs 16 residues. The V and J ends lost 5 bases and 6 bases, in that order; junction bases with no gene match: 9. This CDR3 is CASSIGTSGRLNEQFF. The CDR3 region has the DNA TGTGCCAGCAGCATCGGGACTAGCGGAAGACTCAATGAGCAGTTCTTC.

This clone was seen more than once but under ten times. The J gene is TRBJ1-4, the V gene TRBV27, with D tentatively TRBD1 (5 bases). This CDR3 is 16 amino acids long. V was shortened by 5 bases and J by 0 bases, with 13 bases between the two germline ends. Germline CDR1 reads MNHEY; CDR2 reads SMNVEV (reference sequence). The CDR3 region is CASSRIPQATNEKLFF. As DNA, the CDR3 is TGTGCCAGCAGTCGCATTCCACAGGCAACTAATGAAAAACTGTTTTTT.